Below, 14 T cell receptor beta chains from the same sample are listed, as sequenced in a study of cytomegalovirus exposure and HLA in healthy donors. TCRdb's table, derived via immunoSEQ multiplex PCR, lists solely in-frame clones and lacks some. The repertoire includes nearly 110,000 clones, roughly nine tenths of them detected once, and 1.8% sits in the top ten. The sample comprised PBMCs. Every receptor here comes from a woman in her late teens or twenties in good health and CMV-seropositive.

This chain links TRBV5-8 with TRBJ1-2; D not resolved. The CDR3 extends over 12 amino acids. V dropped 8 bases and J dropped 3 bases, with 11 bases sitting between them. Per the germline V gene, CDR1 is SGHTS and CDR2 is YDEGEE. The CDR3 loop reads CARADIYYGYTF. The CDR3 nucleotides read TGTGCCAGGGCAGACATCTACTATGGCTACACCTTC.

V and J are TRBV5-6 and TRBJ2-5, with D tentatively TRBD1 (5 bases). The CDR3 totals 13 residues. The V and J ends lost 2 bases and 3 bases respectively, with 8 bases between them. CDR1 and CDR2 (germline): SGHDT, YYEEEE. CDR3 bases: TGTGCCAGCAGCTTTGCCAGGGAAGAGACCCAGTACTTC. It is translated as CASSFAREETQYF.

The chain combines TRBV28 with TRBJ1-2; 7 bases match TRBD1. V dropped 1 base and J dropped 6; count of bases not matched to a gene: 8. Germline V gene lookup returns CDR1 MDHEN and CDR2 SYDVKM. This CDR3 has 15 amino acids. The CDR3, as DNA: TGTGCCAGCAGTTTATATGACCGGGACAGACATGGCTACACCTTC. This sequence encodes CASSLYDRDRHGYTF.

The chain combines TRBV7-6 with TRBJ2-3, with D perhaps TRBD1 (6 bases). The germline V gene has CDR1 SGHVS and CDR2 FNYEAQ. This CDR3 region has 15 residues. Deletions cut 5 bases from V and 1 base from J, with 13 bases between. The CDR3 region is CASSPPGQRTDTQYF. CDR3 coding DNA: TGTGCCAGCAGCCCGCCGGGACAACGCACAGATACGCAGTATTTT.

V gene TRBV28 combines with J gene TRBJ1-6, with 7 bases identical to TRBD1. Germline V lookup: CDR1 MDHEN, CDR2 SYDVKM. The V gene end was trimmed by 6 bases and the J gene end by 8 bases; junction bases not matched to a gene: 10. CDR3 length equals 15 residues. CDR3 in amino acids: CASSQPRQGYSPLHF. CDR3 nucleotides: TGTGCCAGCAGCCAACCTAGACAGGGCTATTCACCCCTCCACTTT.

This rearrangement joins TRBV5-6 to TRBJ2-3; 10 bases fit TRBD2. This CDR3 has 16 residues. The germline V gene encodes CDR1 SGHDT and CDR2 YYEEEE. V dropped 3 bases and J dropped 4; count of bases not matched to a gene: 8. The CDR3 reads CASSSILAGKPDTQYF. Here the CDR3 DNA reads TGTGCCAGCAGCTCTATACTAGCGGGGAAGCCAGATACGCAGTATTTT.

This sequence joins TRBV18 and TRBJ2-3, with D perhaps TRBD2 (6 bases). This CDR3 contains 15 residues. The germline V gene has CDR1 KGHSH and CDR2 LQKENI. The germline V and J ends were trimmed by 3 bases and 2 bases, with 12 bases remaining between them. CDR3 residues: CASSPRAGNTDTQYF. CDR3 bases: TGTGCCAGCTCACCTCGGGCGGGGAACACAGATACGCAGTATTTT.

The chain has TRBV2 and TRBJ1-4, with unresolved D. Germline CDR1 SNHLY, CDR2 FYNNEI. Trimming took 7 bases from V and 5 from J, leaving 17 bases between them. The CDR3 runs 15 residues. The CDR3, as DNA: TGTGCCAGCAAGCGTTTGAGAGACTCCAATGAAAAACTGTTTTTT. This encodes CASKRLRDSNEKLFF. The whole variable domain, filled in from reference TRBV2 and TRBJ1-4, reads EPEVTQTPSHQVTQMGQEVILRCVPISNHLYFYWYRQILGQKVEFLVSFYNNEISEKSEIFDDQFSVERPDGSNFTLKIRSTKLEDSAMYFCASKRLRDSNEKLFFGSGTQLSVL.

The genes are TRBV19 and TRBJ1-2; possibly TRBD1 for D (5 bases). CDR3 length: 15 amino acids. From germline, CDR1 is LNHDA and CDR2 SQIVND (reference sequence). V lost 8 bases and J lost 5, with 21 bases in between. The CDR3 DNA reads TGTGCCAGTCATTGGGGCAGGGAAACTGGATATGGCTACACCTTC. Amino acid sequence: CASHWGRETGYGYTF.

This clone was detected only once. The rearrangement links TRBV7-9 to TRBJ1-1; no definite D call. The CDR3 is 13 residues long. The V end lost 5 bases, the J end lost 1 base, and 8 bases lay between the germline ends. The germline V gene has CDR1 SEHNR and CDR2 FQNEAQ (reference sequence). CDR3 DNA: TGTGCCAGCAGCGTCGAACAGAACACTGAAGCTTTCTTT. Translation gives CASSVEQNTEAFF.

This clone has just one count. V usage is TRBV29-1 and J usage is TRBJ1-2, with D hard to call. The CDR3 spans 12 residues. The germline V and J ends were trimmed by 6 bases and 10 bases, with 18 bases remaining between them. Per the germline V gene, CDR1 is SQVTM and CDR2 is ANQGSEA. CDR3 region: CSVATREQSYTF. The CDR3 DNA is TGCAGCGTCGCGACACGGGAGCAATCCTACACCTTC.

This clone has just a few counts. The chain carries TRBV6-1 and TRBJ2-7; tentatively, D is TRBD2 (5 bases). The CDR3 contains 15 residues. Trimming removed 4 bases from V and 1 base from J, with 14 bases in between. Germline V CDR1 and CDR2: MNHNS, SASEGT. CDR3 coding DNA: TGTGCCAGCAGTGGGGAGCTGACACCTTCCTACGAGCAGTACTTC. It encodes CASSGELTPSYEQYF.

This chain joins TRBV11-2 and TRBJ2-3, with 9 nucleotides matching TRBD2. The length of the CDR3 is 17 residues. V gave up 5 bases and J gave up 6 bases; unmatched junction bases: 15. The germline CDR1 and CDR2 sequences are SGHAT and FQNNGV. Here the CDR3 DNA reads TGTGCCAGCAGCCACCGCTCGGCGGGGGGGCTGTTGGATACGCAGTATTTT. This translates into CASSHRSAGGLLDTQYF.

V and J are TRBV5-6 and TRBJ2-5; TRBD2 matches at 7 bases. V gave up 1 base and J gave up 1 base; unmatched junction bases: 1. The CDR3 has 14 amino acids. The germline gives CDR1 SGHDT, CDR2 YYEEEE. CDR3 loop: CASSLLAGQETQYF. CDR3 bases: TGTGCCAGCAGCTTGTTAGCGGGCCAAGAGACCCAGTACTTC.